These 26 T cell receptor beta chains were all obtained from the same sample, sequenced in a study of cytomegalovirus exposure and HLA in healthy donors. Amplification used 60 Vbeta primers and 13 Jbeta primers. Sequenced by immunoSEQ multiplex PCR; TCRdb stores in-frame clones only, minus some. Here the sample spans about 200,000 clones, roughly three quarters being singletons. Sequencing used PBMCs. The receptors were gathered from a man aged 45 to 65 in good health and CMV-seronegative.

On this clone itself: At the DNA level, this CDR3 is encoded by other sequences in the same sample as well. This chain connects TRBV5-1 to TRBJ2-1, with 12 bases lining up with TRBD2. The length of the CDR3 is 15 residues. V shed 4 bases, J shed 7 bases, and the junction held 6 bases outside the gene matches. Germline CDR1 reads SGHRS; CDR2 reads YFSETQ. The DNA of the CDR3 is TGCGCCAGCAGCACGGGGACTAGCGGGTATAATGAGCAGTTCTTC. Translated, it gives CASSTGTSGYNEQFF.

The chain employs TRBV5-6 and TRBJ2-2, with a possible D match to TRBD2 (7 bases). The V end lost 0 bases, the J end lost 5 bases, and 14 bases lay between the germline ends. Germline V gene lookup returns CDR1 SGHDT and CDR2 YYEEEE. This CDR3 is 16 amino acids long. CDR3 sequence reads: CASSLAGGLGTGELFF. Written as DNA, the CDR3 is TGTGCCAGCAGCTTGGCCGGGGGGCTAGGAACCGGGGAGCTGTTTTTT.

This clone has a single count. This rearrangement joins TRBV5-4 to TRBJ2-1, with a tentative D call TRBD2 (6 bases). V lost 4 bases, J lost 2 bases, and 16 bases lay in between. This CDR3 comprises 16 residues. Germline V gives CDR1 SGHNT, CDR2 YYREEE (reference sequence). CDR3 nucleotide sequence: TGTGCCAGCAGCCCCGATGTCGGGGGAACCTACAATGAGCAGTTCTTC. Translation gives CASSPDVGGTYNEQFF.

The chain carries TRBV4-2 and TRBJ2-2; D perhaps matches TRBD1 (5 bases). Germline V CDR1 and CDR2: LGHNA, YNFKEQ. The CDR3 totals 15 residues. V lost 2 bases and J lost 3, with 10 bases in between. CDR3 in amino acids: CASSQPQGHTGELFF. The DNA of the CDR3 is TGTGCCAGCAGCCAACCCCAGGGTCACACCGGGGAGCTGTTTTTT.

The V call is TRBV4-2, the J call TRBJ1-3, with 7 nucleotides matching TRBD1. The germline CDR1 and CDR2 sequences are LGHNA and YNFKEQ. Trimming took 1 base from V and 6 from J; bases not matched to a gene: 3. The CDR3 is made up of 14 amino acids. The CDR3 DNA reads TGTGCCAGCAGCCAAGCCGGGACAGTAAACACCATATATTTT. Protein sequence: CASSQAGTVNTIYF.

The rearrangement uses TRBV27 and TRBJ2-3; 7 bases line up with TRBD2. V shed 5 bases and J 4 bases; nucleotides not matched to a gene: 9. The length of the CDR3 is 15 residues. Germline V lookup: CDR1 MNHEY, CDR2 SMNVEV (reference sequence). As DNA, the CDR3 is TGTGCCAGCAGTCCTCGGCTAGCGGCTTCAGATACGCAGTATTTT. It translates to CASSPRLAASDTQYF.

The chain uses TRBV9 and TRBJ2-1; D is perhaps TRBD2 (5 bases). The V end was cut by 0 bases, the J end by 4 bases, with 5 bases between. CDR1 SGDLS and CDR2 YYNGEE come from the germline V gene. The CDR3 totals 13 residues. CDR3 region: CASSVAGYNEQFF. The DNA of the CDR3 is TGTGCCAGCAGCGTAGCGGGGTACAATGAGCAGTTCTTC. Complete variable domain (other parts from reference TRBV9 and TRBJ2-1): DSGVTQTPKHLITATGQRVTLRCSPRSGDLSVYWYQQSLDQGLQFLIQYYNGEERAKGNILERFSAQQFPDLHSELNLSSLELGDSALYFCASSVAGYNEQFFGPGTRLTVL.

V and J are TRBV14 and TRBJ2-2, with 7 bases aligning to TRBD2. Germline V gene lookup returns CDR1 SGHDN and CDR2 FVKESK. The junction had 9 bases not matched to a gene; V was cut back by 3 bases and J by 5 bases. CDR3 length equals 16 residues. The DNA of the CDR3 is TGTGCCAGCAGCCAGGGGCCAGCGGGAAGGACCGGGGAGCTGTTTTTT. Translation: CASSQGPAGRTGELFF.

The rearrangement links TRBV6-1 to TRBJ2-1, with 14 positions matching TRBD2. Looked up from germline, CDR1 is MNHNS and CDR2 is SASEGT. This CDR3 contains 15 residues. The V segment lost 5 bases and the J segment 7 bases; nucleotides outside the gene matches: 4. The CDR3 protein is CASSRTSGGWNEQFF. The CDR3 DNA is TGTGCCAGCAGTCGGACTAGCGGGGGGTGGAATGAGCAGTTCTTC.

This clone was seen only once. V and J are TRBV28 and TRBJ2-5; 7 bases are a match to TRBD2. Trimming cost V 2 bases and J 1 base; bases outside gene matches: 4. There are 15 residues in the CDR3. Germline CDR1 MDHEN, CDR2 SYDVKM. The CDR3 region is CASSLRASGQETQYF. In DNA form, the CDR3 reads TGTGCCAGCAGTTTAAGGGCTAGCGGCCAAGAGACCCAGTACTTC.

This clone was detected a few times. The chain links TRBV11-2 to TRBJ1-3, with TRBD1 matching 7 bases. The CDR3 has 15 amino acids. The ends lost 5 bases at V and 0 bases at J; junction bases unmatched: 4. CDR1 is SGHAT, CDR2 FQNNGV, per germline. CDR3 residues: CASSRWTGSGNTIYF. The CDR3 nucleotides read TGTGCCAGCAGCCGATGGACAGGCTCTGGAAACACCATATATTTT.

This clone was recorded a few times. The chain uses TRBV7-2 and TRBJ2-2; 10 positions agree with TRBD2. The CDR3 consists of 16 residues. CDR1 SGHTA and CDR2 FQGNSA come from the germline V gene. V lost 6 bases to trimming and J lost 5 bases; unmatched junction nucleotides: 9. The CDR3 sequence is CASRTPSGRRTGELFF. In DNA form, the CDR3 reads TGTGCCAGCAGAACTCCTAGCGGGAGAAGGACCGGGGAGCTGTTTTTT.

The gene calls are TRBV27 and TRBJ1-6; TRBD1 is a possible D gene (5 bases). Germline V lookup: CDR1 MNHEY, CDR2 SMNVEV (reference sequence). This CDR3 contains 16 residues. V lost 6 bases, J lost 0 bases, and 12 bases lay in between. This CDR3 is CASRNQGSSYNSPLHF. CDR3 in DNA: TGTGCCAGCAGAAACCAGGGAAGCTCCTATAATTCACCCCTCCACTTT.

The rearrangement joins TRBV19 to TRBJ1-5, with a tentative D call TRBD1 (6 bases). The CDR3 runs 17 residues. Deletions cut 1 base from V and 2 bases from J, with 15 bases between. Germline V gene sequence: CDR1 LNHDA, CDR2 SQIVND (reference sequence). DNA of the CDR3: TGTGCCAGTAGTATAGGGGGGACACTAGGGCGCAATCAGCCCCAGCATTTT. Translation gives CASSIGGTLGRNQPQHF. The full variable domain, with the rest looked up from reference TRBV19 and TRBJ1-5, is DGGITQSPKYLFRKEGQNVTLSCEQNLNHDAMYWYRQDPGQGLRLIYYSQIVNDFQKGDIAEGYSVSREKKESFPLTVTSAQKNPTAFYLCASSIGGTLGRNQPQHFGDGTRLSIL.

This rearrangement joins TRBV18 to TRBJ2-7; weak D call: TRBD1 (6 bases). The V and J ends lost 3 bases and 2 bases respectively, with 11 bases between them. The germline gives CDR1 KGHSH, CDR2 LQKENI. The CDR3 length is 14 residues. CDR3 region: CASSPIGGTYEQYF. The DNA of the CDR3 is TGTGCCAGCTCACCTATAGGGGGAACCTACGAGCAGTACTTC. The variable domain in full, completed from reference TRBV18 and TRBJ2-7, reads NAGVMQNPRHLVRRRGQEARLRCSPMKGHSHVYWYRQLPEEGLKFMVYLQKENIIDESGMPKERFSAEFPKEGPSILRIQQVVRGDSAAYFCASSPIGGTYEQYFGPGTRLTVT.

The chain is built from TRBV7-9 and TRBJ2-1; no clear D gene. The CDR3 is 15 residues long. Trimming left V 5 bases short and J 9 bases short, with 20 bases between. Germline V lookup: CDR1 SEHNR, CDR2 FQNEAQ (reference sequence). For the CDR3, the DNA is TGTGCCAGCAGCAACCTGACGACCCCAGCTAGTGAGCAGTTCTTC. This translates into CASSNLTTPASEQFF.

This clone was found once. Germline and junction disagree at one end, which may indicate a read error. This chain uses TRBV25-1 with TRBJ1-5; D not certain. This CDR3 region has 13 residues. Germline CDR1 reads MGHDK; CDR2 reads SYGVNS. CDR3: CASSRSSDQPQHF. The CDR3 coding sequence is TGTGCCAGCAGTCGGAGTAGCGATCAGCCCCAGCATTTT.

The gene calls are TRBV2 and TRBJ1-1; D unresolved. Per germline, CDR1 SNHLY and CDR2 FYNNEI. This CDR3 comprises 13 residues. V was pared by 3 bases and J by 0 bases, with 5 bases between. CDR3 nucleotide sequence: TGTGCCAGCAGTGATCTCTTGAACACTGAAGCTTTCTTT. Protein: CASSDLLNTEAFF. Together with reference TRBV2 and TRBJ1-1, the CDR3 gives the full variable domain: EPEVTQTPSHQVTQMGQEVILRCVPISNHLYFYWYRQILGQKVEFLVSFYNNEISEKSEIFDDQFSVERPDGSNFTLKIRSTKLEDSAMYFCASSDLLNTEAFFGQGTRLTVV.

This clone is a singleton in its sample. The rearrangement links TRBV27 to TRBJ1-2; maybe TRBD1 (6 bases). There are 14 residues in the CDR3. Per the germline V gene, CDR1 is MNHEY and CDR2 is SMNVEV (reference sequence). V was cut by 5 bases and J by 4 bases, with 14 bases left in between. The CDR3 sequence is CASSVYRVGYGYTF. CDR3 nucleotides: TGTGCCAGCAGTGTATACAGGGTTGGCTATGGCTACACCTTC.

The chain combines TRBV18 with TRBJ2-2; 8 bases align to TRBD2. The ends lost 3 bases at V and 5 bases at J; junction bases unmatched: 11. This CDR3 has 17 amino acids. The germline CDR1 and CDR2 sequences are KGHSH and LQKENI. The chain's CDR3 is CASSPQRSGSVTGELFF. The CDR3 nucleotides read TGTGCCAGCTCACCCCAACGCAGCGGGAGTGTAACCGGGGAGCTGTTTTTT. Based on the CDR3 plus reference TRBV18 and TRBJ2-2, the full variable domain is NAGVMQNPRHLVRRRGQEARLRCSPMKGHSHVYWYRQLPEEGLKFMVYLQKENIIDESGMPKERFSAEFPKEGPSILRIQQVVRGDSAAYFCASSPQRSGSVTGELFFGEGSRLTVL.

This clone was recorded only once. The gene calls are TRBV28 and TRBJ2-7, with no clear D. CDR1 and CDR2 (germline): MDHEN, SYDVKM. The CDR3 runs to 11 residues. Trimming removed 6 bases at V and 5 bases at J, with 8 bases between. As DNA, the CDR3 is TGTGCCAGCAGCCTCGAGCACGAGCAGTACTTC. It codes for CASSLEHEQYF. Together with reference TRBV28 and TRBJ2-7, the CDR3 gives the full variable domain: DVKVTQSSRYLVKRTGEKVFLECVQDMDHENMFWYRQDPGLGLRLIYFSYDVKMKEKGDIPEGYSVSREKKERFSLILESASTNQTSMYLCASSLEHEQYFGPGTRLTVT.

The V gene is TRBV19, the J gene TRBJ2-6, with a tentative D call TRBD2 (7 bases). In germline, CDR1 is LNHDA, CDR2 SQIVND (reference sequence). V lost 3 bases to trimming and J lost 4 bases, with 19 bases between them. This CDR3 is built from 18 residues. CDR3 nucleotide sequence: TGTGCCAGTAGTATTTCCGGGGGGCAGCGGTCGGGGGCCAACGTCCTGACTTTC. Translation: CASSISGGQRSGANVLTF.

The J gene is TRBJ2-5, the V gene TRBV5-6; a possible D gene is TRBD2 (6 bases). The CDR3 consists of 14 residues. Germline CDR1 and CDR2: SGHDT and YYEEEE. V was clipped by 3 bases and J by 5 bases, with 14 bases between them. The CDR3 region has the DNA TGTGCCAGCAGCTGGGGGGTTGCGGTTGAGACCCAGTACTTC. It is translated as CASSWGVAVETQYF.

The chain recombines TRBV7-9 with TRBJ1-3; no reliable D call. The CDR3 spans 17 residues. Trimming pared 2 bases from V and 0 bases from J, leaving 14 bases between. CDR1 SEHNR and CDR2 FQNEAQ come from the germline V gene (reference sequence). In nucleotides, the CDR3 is TGTGCCAGCAGCTTATGGGTAGCAAGCTTCTCTGGAAACACCATATATTTT. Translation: CASSLWVASFSGNTIYF.

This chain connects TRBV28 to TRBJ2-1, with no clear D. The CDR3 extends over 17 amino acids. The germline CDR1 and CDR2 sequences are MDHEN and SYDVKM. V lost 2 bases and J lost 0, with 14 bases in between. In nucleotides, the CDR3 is TGTGCCAGCAGTTTAAGGTCTGGGCTATACTCCTACAATGAGCAGTTCTTC. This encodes CASSLRSGLYSYNEQFF.

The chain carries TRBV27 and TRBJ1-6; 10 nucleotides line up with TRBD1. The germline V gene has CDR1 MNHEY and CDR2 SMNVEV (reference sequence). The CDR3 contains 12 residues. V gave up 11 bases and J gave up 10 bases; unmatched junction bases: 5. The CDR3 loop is CAGRTGGSPLHF. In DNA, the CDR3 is TGTGCCGGAAGGACAGGGGGATCACCCCTCCACTTT.